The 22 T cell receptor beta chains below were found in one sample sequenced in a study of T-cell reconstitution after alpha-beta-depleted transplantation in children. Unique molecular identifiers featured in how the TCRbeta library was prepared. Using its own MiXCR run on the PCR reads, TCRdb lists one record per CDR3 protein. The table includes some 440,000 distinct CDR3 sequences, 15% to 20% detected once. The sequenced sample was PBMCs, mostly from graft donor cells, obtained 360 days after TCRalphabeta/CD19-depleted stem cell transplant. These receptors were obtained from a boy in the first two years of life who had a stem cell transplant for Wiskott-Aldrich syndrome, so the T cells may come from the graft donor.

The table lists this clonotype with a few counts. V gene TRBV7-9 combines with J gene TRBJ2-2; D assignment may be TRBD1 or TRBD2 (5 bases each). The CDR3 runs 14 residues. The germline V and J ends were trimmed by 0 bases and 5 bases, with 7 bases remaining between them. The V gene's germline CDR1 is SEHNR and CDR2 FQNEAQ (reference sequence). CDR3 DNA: TGTGCCAGCAGCTTAGCGGGACGGACCGGGGAGCTGTTTTTT. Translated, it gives CASSLAGRTGELFF. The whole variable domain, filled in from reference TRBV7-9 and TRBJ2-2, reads DTGVSQNPRHKITKRGQNVTFRCDPISEHNRLYWYRQTLGQGPEFLTYFQNEAQLEKSRLLSDRFSAERPKGSFSTLEIQRTEQGDSAMYLCASSLAGRTGELFFGEGSRLTVL.

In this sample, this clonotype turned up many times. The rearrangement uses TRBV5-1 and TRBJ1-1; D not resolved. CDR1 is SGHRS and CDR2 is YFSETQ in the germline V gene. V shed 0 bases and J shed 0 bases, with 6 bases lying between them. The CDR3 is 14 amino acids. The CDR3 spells CASSLDGLNTEAFF. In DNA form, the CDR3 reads TGCGCCAGCAGCTTGGATGGGTTGAACACTGAAGCTTTCTTT. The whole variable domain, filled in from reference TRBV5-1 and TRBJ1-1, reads KAGVTQTPRYLIKTRGQQVTLSCSPISGHRSVSWYQQTPGQGLQFLFEYFSETQRNKGNFPGRFSGRQFSNSRSEMNVSTLELGDSALYLCASSLDGLNTEAFFGQGTRLTVV.

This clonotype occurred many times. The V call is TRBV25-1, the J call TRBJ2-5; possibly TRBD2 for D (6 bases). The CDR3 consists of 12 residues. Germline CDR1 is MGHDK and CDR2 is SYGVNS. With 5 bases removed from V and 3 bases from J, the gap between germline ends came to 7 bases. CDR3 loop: CASSWGEETQYF. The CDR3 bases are TGTGCCAGCAGTTGGGGGGAAGAGACCCAGTACTTC.

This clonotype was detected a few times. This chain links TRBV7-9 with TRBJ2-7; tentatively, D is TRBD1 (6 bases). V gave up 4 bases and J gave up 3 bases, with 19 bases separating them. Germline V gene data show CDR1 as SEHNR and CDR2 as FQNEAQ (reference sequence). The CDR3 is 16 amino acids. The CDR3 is CASSSYFTGHSYEQYF. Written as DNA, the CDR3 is TGTGCCAGCAGCTCTTATTTCACGGGACACAGCTACGAGCAGTACTTC.

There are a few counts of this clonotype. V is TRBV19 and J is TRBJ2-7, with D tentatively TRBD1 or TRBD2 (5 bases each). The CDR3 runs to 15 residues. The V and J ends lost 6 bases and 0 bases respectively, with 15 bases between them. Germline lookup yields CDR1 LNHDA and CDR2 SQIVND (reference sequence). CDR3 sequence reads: CASRKNRDVSYEQYF. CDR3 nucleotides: TGTGCCAGTAGAAAGAACCGGGACGTCTCCTACGAGCAGTACTTC. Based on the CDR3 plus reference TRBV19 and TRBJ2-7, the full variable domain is DGGITQSPKYLFRKEGQNVTLSCEQNLNHDAMYWYRQDPGQGLRLIYYSQIVNDFQKGDIAEGYSVSREKKESFPLTVTSAQKNPTAFYLCASRKNRDVSYEQYFGPGTRLTVT.

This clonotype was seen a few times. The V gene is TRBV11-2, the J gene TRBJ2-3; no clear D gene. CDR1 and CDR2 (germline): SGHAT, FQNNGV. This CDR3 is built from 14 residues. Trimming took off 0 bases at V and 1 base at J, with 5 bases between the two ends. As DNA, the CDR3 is TGTGCCAGCAGCTTAGATGCCCGCACAGATACGCAGTATTTT. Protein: CASSLDARTDTQYF.

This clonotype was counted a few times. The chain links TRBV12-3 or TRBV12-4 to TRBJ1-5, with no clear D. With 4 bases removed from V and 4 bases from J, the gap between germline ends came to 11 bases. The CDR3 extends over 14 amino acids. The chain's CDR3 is CASSWAEKNQPQHF. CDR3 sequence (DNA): TGTGCCAGCAGTTGGGCAGAGAAGAATCAGCCCCAGCATTTT.

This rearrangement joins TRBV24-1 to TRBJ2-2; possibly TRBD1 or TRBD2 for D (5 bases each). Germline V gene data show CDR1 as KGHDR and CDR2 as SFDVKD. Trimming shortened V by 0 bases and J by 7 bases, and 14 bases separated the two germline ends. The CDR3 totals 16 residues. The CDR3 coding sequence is TGTGCCACCAGTGATTTGCCCCGGGGCCTCGGCGGGGAGCTGTTTTTT. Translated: CATSDLPRGLGGELFF.

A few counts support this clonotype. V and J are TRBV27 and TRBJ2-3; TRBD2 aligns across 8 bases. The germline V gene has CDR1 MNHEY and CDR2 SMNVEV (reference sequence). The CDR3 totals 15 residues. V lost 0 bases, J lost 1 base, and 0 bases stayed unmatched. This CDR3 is CASSLSLAGTDTQYF. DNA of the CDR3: TGTGCCAGCAGTTTATCACTAGCGGGCACAGATACGCAGTATTTT.

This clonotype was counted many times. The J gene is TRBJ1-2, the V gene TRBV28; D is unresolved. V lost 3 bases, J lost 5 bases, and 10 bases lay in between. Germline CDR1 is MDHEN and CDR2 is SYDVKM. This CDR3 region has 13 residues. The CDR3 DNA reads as TGTGCCAGCAGTTTTTCAGGTTCTTATGGCTACACCTTC. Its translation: CASSFSGSYGYTF.

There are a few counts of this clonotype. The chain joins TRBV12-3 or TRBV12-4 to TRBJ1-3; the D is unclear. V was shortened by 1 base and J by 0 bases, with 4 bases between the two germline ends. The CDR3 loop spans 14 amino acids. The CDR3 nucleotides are TGTGCCAGCAGTTTAGACCACTCTGGAAACACCATATATTTT. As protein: CASSLDHSGNTIYF.

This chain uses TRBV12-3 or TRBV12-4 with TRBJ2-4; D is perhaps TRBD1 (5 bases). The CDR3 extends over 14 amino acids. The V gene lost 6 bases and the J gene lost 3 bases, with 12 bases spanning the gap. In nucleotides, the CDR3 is TGTGCCAGCAGCCCCGACAGAATCAAAAACATTCAGTACTTC. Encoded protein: CASSPDRIKNIQYF.

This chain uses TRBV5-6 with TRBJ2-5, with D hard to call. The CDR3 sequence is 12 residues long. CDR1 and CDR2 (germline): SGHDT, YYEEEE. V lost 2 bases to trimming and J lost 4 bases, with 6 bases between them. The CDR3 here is CASSFLRETQYF. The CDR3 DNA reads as TGTGCCAGCAGCTTCTTGAGAGAGACCCAGTACTTC.

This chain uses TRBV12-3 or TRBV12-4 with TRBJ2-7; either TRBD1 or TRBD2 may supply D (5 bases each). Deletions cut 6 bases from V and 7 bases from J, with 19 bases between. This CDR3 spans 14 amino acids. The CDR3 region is CASRGWDGSGEQYF. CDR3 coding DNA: TGTGCCAGCAGGGGTTGGGACGGGTCTGGGGAGCAGTACTTC.

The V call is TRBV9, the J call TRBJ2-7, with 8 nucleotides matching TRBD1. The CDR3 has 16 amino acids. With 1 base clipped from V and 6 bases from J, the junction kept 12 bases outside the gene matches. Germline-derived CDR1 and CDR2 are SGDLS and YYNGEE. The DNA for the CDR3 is TGTGCCAGCAGCGTATCCTGGACAGGGTGGATAGGCGAGCAGTACTTC. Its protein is CASSVSWTGWIGEQYF.

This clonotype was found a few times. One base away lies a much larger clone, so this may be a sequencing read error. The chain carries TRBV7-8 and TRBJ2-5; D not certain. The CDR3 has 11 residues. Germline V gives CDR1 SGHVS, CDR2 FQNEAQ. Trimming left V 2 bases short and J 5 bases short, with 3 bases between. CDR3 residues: CASSLFETQYF. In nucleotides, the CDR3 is TGTGCCAGCAGCTTATTCGAGACCCAGTACTTC.

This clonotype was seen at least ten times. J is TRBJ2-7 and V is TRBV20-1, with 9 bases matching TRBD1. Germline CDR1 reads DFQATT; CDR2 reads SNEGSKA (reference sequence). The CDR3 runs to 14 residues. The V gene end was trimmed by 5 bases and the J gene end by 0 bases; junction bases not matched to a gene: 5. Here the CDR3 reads CSAAGTGSSYEQYF. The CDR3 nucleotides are TGCAGTGCTGCGGGGACAGGGAGCTCCTACGAGCAGTACTTC.

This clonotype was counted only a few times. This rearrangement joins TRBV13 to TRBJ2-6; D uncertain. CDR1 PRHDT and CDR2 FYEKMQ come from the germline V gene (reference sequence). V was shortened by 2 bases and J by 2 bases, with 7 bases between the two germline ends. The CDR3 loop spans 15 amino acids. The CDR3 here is CASSLLRAGANVLTF. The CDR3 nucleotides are TGTGCCAGCAGCTTACTAAGGGCTGGGGCCAACGTCCTGACTTTC.

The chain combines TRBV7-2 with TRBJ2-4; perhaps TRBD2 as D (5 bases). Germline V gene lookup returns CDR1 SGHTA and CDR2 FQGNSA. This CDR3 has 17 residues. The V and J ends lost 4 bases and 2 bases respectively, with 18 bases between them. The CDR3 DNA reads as TGTGCCAGCAGCTCCCGGACCTCCAGGAGGCCCAAAAACATTCAGTACTTC. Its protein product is CASSSRTSRRPKNIQYF.

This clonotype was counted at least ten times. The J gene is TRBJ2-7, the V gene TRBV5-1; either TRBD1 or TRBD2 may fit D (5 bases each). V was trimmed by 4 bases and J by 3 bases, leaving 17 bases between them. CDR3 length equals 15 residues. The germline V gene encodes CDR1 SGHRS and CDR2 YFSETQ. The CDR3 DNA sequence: TGCGCCAGCAGCCCTAGAAGAGGGACGCTCTACGAGCAGTACTTC. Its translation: CASSPRRGTLYEQYF.

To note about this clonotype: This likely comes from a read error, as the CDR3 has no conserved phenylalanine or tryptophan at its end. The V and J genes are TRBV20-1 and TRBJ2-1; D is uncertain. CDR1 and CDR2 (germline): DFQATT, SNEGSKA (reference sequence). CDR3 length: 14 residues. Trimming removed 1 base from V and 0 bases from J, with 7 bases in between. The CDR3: CSARAVSSYNEQFL. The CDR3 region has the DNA TGCAGTGCTAGAGCAGTGAGCTCCTACAATGAGCAGTTCCTC.

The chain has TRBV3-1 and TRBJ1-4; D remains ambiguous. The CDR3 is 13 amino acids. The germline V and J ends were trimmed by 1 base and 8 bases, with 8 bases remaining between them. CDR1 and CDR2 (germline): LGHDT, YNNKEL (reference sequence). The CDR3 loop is CASSQGAAEKLFF. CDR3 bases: TGTGCCAGCAGCCAAGGGGCCGCCGAAAAACTGTTTTTT.